This TCR beta chain was sequenced for a study of blood T cell repertoires in COVID-19. Germline CDR1 reads MNHEY; CDR2 reads SVGAGI. This CDR3 has 13 residues. V dropped 6 bases and J dropped 2 bases, with 8 bases sitting between them. Here immunoSEQ multiplex PCR was the method, and the copy in TCRdb shows in-frame clones only, minus some. Found here are some 320,000 clones, 90% of them singletons; the top ten hold 2.6%. A remark on this clone: Other DNA sequences in the same sample also yield this CDR3.

The sequence came from a man between 60 and 75 years old who had recovered from COVID-19. This chain connects TRBV6-5 to TRBJ1-5; no clear D gene. The specimen sequenced was PBMCs or T cells enriched from blood (not recorded which). The CDR3 DNA is TGTGCCAGCAGGCCTGGGCGCAATCAGCCCCAGCATTTT. It translates to CASRPGRNQPQHF.